This T cell receptor beta chain was captured in a study of blood T cell repertoires in COVID-19. V shed 8 bases and J shed 3 bases, with 16 bases lying between them. Germline V gives CDR1 LNHDA, CDR2 SQIVND (reference sequence). This CDR3 has 14 residues. Sequencing used immunoSEQ multiplex PCR; TCRdb keeps in-frame clones, though not all of them. The sample consists of 110,000 or so clones, approximately 85% of them appearing once. This clone was detected only once. The sequence derives from a man in his forties with acute or convalescent COVID-19. V gene TRBV19 combines with J gene TRBJ1-1; a weak D match, TRBD1 (5 bases). Input material: peripheral blood. The CDR3: CASQGWVRDTEAFF. The CDR3 region has the DNA TGTGCCAGTCAGGGATGGGTGCGCGACACTGAAGCTTTCTTT.